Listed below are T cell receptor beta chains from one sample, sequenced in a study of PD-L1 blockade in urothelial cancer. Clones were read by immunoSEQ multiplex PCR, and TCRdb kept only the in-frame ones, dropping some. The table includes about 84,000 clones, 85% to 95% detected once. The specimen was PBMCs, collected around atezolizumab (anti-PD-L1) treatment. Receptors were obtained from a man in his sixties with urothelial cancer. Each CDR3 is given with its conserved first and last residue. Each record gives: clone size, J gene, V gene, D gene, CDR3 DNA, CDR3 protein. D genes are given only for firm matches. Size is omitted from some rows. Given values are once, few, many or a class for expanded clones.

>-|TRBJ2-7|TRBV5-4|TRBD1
TGTGCCAGCAGCTTGATTGGGGCAGGGGGCAGCGAGCAGTACTTC
CASSLIGAGGSEQYF
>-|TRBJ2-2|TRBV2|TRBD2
TGTGCCAGCAGCTGGTCCCTGCGGGGGGCGCAATACGAAGGGGAGCTGTTTTTT
CASSWSLRGAQYEGELFF
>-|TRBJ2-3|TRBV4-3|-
TGCGCCAGCAGCCAAGCACCAGGTTGGACAGATACGCAGTATTTT
CASSQAPGWTDTQYF
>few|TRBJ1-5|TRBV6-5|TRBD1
TGTGCCAGCAGTGCAAGACAGGGTACTTATCAGCCCCAGCATTTT
CASSARQGTYQPQHF
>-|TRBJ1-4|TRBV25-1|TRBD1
TGTGCCAGCAGTGTACAGGGGGTGTCTAATGAAAAACTGTTTTTT
CASSVQGVSNEKLFF
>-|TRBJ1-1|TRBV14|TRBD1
TGTGCCAGCAGCCGATTACGACAGGGGAACACTGAAGCTTTCTTT
CASSRLRQGNTEAFF
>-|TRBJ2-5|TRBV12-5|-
TGTGCTAGTGGGCCGAGCGGTGGGCGGACCCAGTACTTC
CASGPSGGRTQYF
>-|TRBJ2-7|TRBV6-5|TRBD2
TGTGCCAGCAGTTACCGCAAGCGGGAAACAAGCGAGCAGTACTTC
CASSYRKRETSEQYF
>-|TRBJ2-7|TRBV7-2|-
TGTGCCAGCAGCCCTCAACAGGCCCAATTCTCCTACGAGCAGTACTTC
CASSPQQAQFSYEQYF
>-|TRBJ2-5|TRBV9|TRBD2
TGTGCCAGCAGCGTAGGGACTAGCGGAATCCAAGAGACCCAGTACTTC
CASSVGTSGIQETQYF
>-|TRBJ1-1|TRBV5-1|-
TGCGCCAGCAGCCCCGCCGGGGGGAACACTGAAGCTTTCTTT
CASSPAGGNTEAFF
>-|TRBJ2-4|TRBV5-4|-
TGTGCCAGCAGCTCGGGAGCGACCGTTCAGTACTTC
CASSSGATVQYF
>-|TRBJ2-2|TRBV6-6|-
TGTGCCAGCAGCCCAAATACCGGGGAGCTGTTTTTT
CASSPNTGELFF
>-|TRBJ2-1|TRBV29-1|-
TGCAGCGTTGGACCCAGGGGCGATTACAATGAGCAGTTCTTC
CSVGPRGDYNEQFF
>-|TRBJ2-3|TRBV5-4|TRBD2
TGTGCCAGCAGCTATGAAGGGACTAGCGGGGGGGCATTCAGCACAGATACGCAGTATTTT
CASSYEGTSGGAFSTDTQYF
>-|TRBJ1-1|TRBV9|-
TGTGCCAGCAGCGCCAGGTTAGATAGCGAGAGAGCTTTCTTT
CASSARLDSERAFF
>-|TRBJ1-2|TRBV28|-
TGTGCCAGCAGCCTTAAATCCTATGGCTACACCTTC
CASSLKSYGYTF
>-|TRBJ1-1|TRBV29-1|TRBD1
TGCAGCGTCGCTAGAAGGGACAGTCGGAGTACTGAAGCTTTCTTT
CSVARRDSRSTEAFF
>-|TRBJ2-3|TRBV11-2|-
TGTGCCAGCAGCCCTGACAGACCCCCAGATACGCAGTATTTT
CASSPDRPPDTQYF
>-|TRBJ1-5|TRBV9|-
TGTGCCAGCAGCGTACCCAGGGTAACCCCGTATAGCAATCAGCCCCAGCATTTT
CASSVPRVTPYSNQPQHF
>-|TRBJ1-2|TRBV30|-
TGTGCCTGGAGTGTACGTGGGCCCTATGGCTACACCTTC
CAWSVRGPYGYTF
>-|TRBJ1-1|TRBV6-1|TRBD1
TGTGCCAGCAATACCCGGGACAGGAACACTGAAGCTTTCTTT
CASNTRDRNTEAFF
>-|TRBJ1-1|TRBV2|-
TGTGCCAGCAGTGAGAAGCCTATGAACACTGAAGCTTTCTTT
CASSEKPMNTEAFF
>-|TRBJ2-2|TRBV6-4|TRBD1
TGTGCCAGCAGACAGGGGGCAAGCACCGGGGAGCTGTTTTTT
CASRQGASTGELFF
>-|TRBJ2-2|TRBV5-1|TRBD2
TGCGCCAGCAGCCAATCGGCTAGCGGGAGGAGCGGGGAGCTGTTTTTT
CASSQSASGRSGELFF
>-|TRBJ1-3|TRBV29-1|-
TGCAGCGTTGGCTTGGGACAAAACTCTGGAAACACCATATATTTT
CSVGLGQNSGNTIYF
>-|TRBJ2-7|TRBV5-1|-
TGCGCCAGCAGCTTGTCCGATCGGGGTTCAGCCGAGCAGTACTTC
CASSLSDRGSAEQYF
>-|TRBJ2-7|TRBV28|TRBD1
TGTGCCAGCAGTAGAAGGACAGGGGAATACGAGCAGTACTTC
CASSRRTGEYEQYF
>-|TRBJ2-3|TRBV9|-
TGTGCCAGCAGCGTAGGACAGAAAAGCACAGATACGCAGTATTTT
CASSVGQKSTDTQYF
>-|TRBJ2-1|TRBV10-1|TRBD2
TGCGCCAGCAGTGGAAGCGGGGGGGCTCTTGAGCAGTTCTTC
CASSGSGGALEQFF
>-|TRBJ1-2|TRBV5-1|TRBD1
TGCGCCAGCAGCGAGGGACAGCCTAACTATGGCTACACCTTC
CASSEGQPNYGYTF
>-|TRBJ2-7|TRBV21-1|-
TGTGCCAGCAGCAAAGAGGTGGGGACAAACCGATGGCTAGCGGGAGGTAAATCCTACGAGCAGTACTTC
CASSKEVGTNRWLAGGKSYEQYF
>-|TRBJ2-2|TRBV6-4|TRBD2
TGTGCCAGCAGTGACTCGGTAGCGGGAGAGAGCGGGGAGCTGTTTTTT
CASSDSVAGESGELFF
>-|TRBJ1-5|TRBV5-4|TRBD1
TGTGCCAGCAGCGCAGGGGGCGCCGTGGGTCAGCCCCAGCATTTT
CASSAGGAVGQPQHF